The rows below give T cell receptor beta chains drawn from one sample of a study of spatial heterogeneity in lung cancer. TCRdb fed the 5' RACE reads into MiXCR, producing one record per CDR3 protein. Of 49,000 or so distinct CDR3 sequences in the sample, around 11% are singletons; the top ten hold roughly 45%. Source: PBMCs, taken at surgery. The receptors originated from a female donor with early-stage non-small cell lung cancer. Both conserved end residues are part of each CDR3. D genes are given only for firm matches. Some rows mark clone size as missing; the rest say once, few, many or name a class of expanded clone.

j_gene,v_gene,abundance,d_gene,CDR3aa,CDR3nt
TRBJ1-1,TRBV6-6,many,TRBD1,CASSLGQAEAFF,TGTGCCAGCAGCCTCGGACAGGCTGAAGCTTTCTTT
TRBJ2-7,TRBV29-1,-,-,CSVVTVTSYEQYF,TGCAGCGTTGTGACAGTAACCTCCTACGAGCAGTACTTC
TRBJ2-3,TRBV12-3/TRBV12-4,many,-,CASSFWSTDTQYF,TGTGCCAGCAGTTTTTGGTCCACAGATACGCAGTATTTT
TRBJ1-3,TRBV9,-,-,CASSNTDGGAGNTIYF,TGTGCCAGCAGCAACACGGACGGGGGAGCTGGAAACACCATATATTTT
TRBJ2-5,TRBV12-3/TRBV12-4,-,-,CASSFGQIETQYF,TGTGCCAGCAGTTTTGGTCAGATCGAGACCCAGTACTTC
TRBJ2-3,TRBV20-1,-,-,CSARAGDGTDTQYF,TGCAGTGCTAGGGCAGGGGATGGCACAGATACGCAGTATTTT
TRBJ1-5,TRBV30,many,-,CAWSVQGRNQPQHF,TGTGCCTGGAGTGTTCAGGGCCGCAATCAGCCCCAGCATTTT
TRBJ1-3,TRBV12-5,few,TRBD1,CASGTDRASGNTIYF,TGTGCTAGTGGCACGGACAGGGCCTCTGGAAACACCATATATTTT
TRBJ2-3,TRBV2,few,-,CATEGGRTDTQYF,TGTGCCACCGAGGGGGGGCGCACAGATACGCAGTATTTT
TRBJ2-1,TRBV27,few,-,CASSQIYTRAEQFF,TGTGCCAGCAGTCAAATATACACCCGGGCTGAGCAGTTCTTC
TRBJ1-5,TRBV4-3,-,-,CASSQDPGDNQPQHF,TGCGCCAGCAGCCAAGATCCGGGGGACAATCAGCCCCAGCATTTT
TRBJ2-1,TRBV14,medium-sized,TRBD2,CASSHAGLAEYNEQFF,TGTGCCAGCAGCCACGCCGGACTAGCGGAGTACAATGAGCAGTTCTTC
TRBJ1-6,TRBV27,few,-,CARVSGGDVNSPLHF,TGTGCCAGAGTCAGTGGCGGGGATGTTAATTCACCCCTCCACTTT
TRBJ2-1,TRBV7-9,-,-,CASSRTSGDNYNEQFF,TGTGCCAGCAGCCGAACCTCGGGAGATAATTACAATGAGCAGTTCTTC
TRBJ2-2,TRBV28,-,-,CASSPDSRNTGELFF,TGTGCCAGCAGCCCAGACAGCCGGAACACCGGGGAGCTGTTTTTT
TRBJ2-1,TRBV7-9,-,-,CASSSGGGPLSYNEQFF,TGTGCCAGCAGCTCTGGGGGCGGTCCCCTCTCCTACAATGAGCAGTTCTTC
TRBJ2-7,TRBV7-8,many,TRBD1,CASSVRDRNYEQYF,TGTGCCAGCAGCGTCCGGGACAGGAACTACGAGCAGTACTTC
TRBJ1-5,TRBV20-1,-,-,CSARVNGYSNQPQHF,TGCAGTGCTAGAGTGAACGGGTATAGCAATCAGCCCCAGCATTTT
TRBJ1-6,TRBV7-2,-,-,CASSLWDTYRNSPLHF,TGTGCCAGCAGCTTATGGGACACGTACCGGAATTCACCCCTCCACTTT
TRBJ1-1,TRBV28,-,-,CASSILSTEAFF,TGTGCCAGCAGCATCCTCAGCACTGAAGCTTTCTTT
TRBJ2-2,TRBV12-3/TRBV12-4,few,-,CASRAQGMNTGELFF,TGTGCCAGCAGGGCCCAGGGGATGAACACCGGGGAGCTGTTTTTT
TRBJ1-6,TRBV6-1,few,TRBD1,CASSARTGRVGDSPLHF,TGTGCCAGCAGTGCCCGGACAGGCAGGGTGGGAGATTCACCCCTCCACTTT
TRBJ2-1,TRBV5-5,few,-,CASSFSLGQTNIQFF,TGTGCCAGCAGCTTTAGTCTGGGACAAACGAATATCCAGTTCTTC
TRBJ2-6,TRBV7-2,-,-,CASSSRQVNSGANVLTF,TGTGCCAGCAGCTCTCGGCAGGTTAACTCTGGGGCCAACGTCCTGACTTTC
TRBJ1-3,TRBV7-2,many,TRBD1,CASSPRTGVGNTIYF,TGTGCCAGCAGCCCCCGGACAGGGGTCGGAAACACCATATATTTT
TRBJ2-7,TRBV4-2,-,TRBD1,CASSFTGGYEQYF,TGTGCCAGCAGCTTTACAGGGGGATACGAGCAGTACTTC
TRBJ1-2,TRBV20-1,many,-,CSAYPGARYTF,TGCAGTGCTTATCCAGGGGCTCGCTACACCTTC
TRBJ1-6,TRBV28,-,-,CASSRALSYNSPLHF,TGTGCCAGCAGTAGGGCCCTCTCCTATAATTCACCCCTCCACTTT
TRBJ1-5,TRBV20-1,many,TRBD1,CSARDRAGGVQPQHF,TGCAGTGCTAGAGATCGAGCAGGGGGCGTGCAGCCCCAGCATTTT
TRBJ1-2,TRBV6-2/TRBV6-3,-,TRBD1,CASKPGTGRNYGYTF,TGTGCCAGCAAACCCGGGACAGGACGTAACTATGGCTACACCTTC
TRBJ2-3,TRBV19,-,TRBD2,CASSSFWLAGATDTQYF,TGTGCCAGTAGTTCCTTTTGGCTAGCGGGGGCCACAGATACGCAGTATTTT
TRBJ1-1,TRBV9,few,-,CASSVGLAGSDTEAFF,TGTGCCAGCAGCGTAGGTTTGGCAGGGTCGGACACTGAAGCTTTCTTT
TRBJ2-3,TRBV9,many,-,CASSGGADTDTQYF,TGTGCCAGCAGCGGGGGGGCTGACACAGATACGCAGTATTTT
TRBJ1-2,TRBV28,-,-,CASSHGSASQANYGYTF,TGTGCCAGCAGCCACGGGTCAGCCTCGCAAGCTAACTATGGCTACACCTTC
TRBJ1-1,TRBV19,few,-,CASKGDRLNTEAFF,TGTGCCAGTAAGGGGGACCGACTGAACACTGAAGCTTTCTTT
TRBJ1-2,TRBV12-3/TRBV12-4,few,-,CASSLGRFYGYTF,TGTGCCAGCAGTTTGGGCAGATTCTATGGCTACACCTTC
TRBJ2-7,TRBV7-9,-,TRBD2,CASGSSSGDYEQYF,TGTGCCAGCGGAAGCTCTAGCGGGGACTACGAGCAGTACTTC
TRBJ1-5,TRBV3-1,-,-,CASGSISGPNNQPQHF,TGTGCCAGCGGATCCATATCGGGACCAAACAATCAGCCCCAGCATTTT
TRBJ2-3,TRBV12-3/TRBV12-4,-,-,CASSLATIGGLGTDTQYF,TGTGCCAGCAGTTTAGCCACGATAGGGGGGCTCGGCACAGATACGCAGTATTTT
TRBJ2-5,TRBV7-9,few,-,CASSDRGETQYF,TGTGCCAGCAGCGATAGAGGAGAGACCCAGTACTTC
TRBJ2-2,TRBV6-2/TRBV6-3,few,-,CASRFSGPNTGELFF,TGTGCCAGCAGGTTTAGCGGTCCGAACACCGGGGAGCTGTTTTTT
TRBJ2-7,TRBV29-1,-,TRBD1,CSVAGTGPYEQYF,TGCAGCGTTGCTGGGACAGGCCCCTACGAGCAGTACTTC
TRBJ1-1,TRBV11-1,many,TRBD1,CASSEEQGIAEAFF,TGTGCCAGCAGCGAAGAACAGGGGATCGCTGAAGCTTTCTTT
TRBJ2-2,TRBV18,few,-,CASSPLRQGSSQNTGELFF,TGTGCCAGCTCACCACTCCGGCAGGGGTCCAGCCAAAACACCGGGGAGCTGTTTTTT
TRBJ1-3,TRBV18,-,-,CASSPAGAVSGNTIYF,TGTGCCAGCTCACCGGCAGGGGCCGTCTCTGGAAACACCATATATTTT